This TCR beta chain comes out of a study of CD8 T cells in ankylosing spondylitis. This clonotype turned up a few times. Its specificity is not known. Library preparation for TCR beta used quantitative 5'-RACE with molecular barcodes. TCRdb passed the 5' RACE reads through MiXCR, listing each CDR3 protein once. The repertoire holds 200,000 to 300,000 distinct CDR3 sequences, with roughly 8.2% as singletons. The CDR3 is made up of 13 amino acids. Germline V gives CDR1 SEHNR, CDR2 FQNEAQ (reference sequence). Trimming cost V 6 bases and J 10 bases, with 17 bases left between them. Study results and caveats: Before this, some motif variants had been reported in reactive arthritis synovial fluid and blood. Reports say disease-linked clones showed up significantly more in matched ankylosing spondylitis synovial fluid.

The sequence derives from a female donor with ankylosing spondylitis or in good health (not recorded which). Source material: blood, either unsorted or a sorted T cell fraction (not recorded which). The chain combines TRBV7-9 with TRBJ2-3, with a possible D match to TRBD2 (6 bases). CDR3 region: CASRGTGESPQYF. The CDR3 region has the DNA TGTGCCAGCAGGGGAACGGGGGAGTCTCCGCAGTATTTT.